The 30 T cell receptor beta chains below were found in one sample sequenced in a study of blood T cells in healthy people across ages. Primed by a sample-barcoded 5' primer and a J-beta primer mix, a second PCR proceeded for 7 to 11 cycles. MiXCR was run by TCRdb on the 5' RACE reads, yielding one entry per CDR3 protein. The top ten hold roughly 8.2% of the sample, which has around 1,500,000 distinct CDR3 sequences, 35% to 45% seen once. The sequencing sample was made of blood. The receptors derive from a woman between 18 and 29 years old in good health.

The V and J genes are TRBV6-1 and TRBJ1-5; TRBD1 aligns across 7 bases. J was trimmed by 2 bases and V by 5 bases; bases with no gene match: 6. In germline, CDR1 is MNHNS, CDR2 SASEGT. This CDR3 has 15 amino acids. The CDR3, as DNA: TGTGCCAGCAGTTCCCGGCAGGGGGGCAATCAGCCCCAGCATTTT. Translated: CASSSRQGGNQPQHF.

The rearrangement links TRBV28 to TRBJ2-1; 7 positions agree with TRBD1. CDR3 length equals 16 residues. CDR1 MDHEN and CDR2 SYDVKM come from the germline V gene. With 6 bases clipped from V and 1 base from J, the junction kept 9 bases outside the gene matches. Here the CDR3 reads CASRLAGGSSYNEQFF. In DNA form, the CDR3 reads TGTGCCAGCAGGCTCGCAGGGGGAAGTTCCTACAATGAGCAGTTCTTC.

The V and J genes are TRBV5-4 and TRBJ2-2; 11 bases are a match to TRBD2. CDR3 length: 15 amino acids. Germline V lookup: CDR1 SGHNT, CDR2 YYREEE (reference sequence). J was trimmed by 6 bases and V by 0 bases; bases with no gene match: 1. For the CDR3, the DNA is TGTGCCAGCAGCTTGGATAGCGGGGGGGCCGGGGAGCTGTTTTTT. Its protein product is CASSLDSGGAGELFF.

The rearrangement joins TRBV20-1 to TRBJ2-7, with 15 bases fitting TRBD2. This CDR3 region has 16 residues. The V gene end was trimmed by 5 bases and the J gene end by 6 bases; junction bases not matched to a gene: 11. The germline V gene has CDR1 DFQATT and CDR2 SNEGSKA (reference sequence). The CDR3 spells CSARVPRTSGRGEQYF. The DNA for the CDR3 is TGCAGTGCTCGAGTCCCACGGACTAGCGGGAGGGGCGAGCAGTACTTC.

This clonotype was found a few times. The chain has TRBV7-6 and TRBJ2-3; D is perhaps TRBD2 (6 bases). Germline loops: CDR1 SGHVS, CDR2 FNYEAQ. V shed 1 base and J shed 11 bases, with 13 bases lying between them. The CDR3 is 13 amino acids. CDR3 nucleotide sequence: TGTGCCAGCAGCTTAGGGACTAACCTTGAGCAGTATTTT. Encoded protein: CASSLGTNLEQYF.

J is TRBJ1-6 and V is TRBV20-1; 7 bases match TRBD1. Germline CDR1 DFQATT, CDR2 SNEGSKA (reference sequence). The CDR3 loop spans 16 amino acids. J was trimmed by 4 bases and V by 2 bases; bases with no gene match: 8. CDR3 nucleotides: TGCAGTGCTAGAAAGGCAGGGGGAGGTTATAATTCACCCCTCCACTTT. Protein product: CSARKAGGGYNSPLHF.

The V gene is TRBV10-3, the J gene TRBJ2-5; 7 bases align to TRBD2. In germline, CDR1 is ENHRY, CDR2 SYGVKD. This CDR3 spans 15 amino acids. V lost 0 bases and J lost 2; bases outside the gene matches: 3. In DNA, the CDR3 is TGTGCCATCAGTGAGTCCGTGGGGGGGCAAGAGACCCAGTACTTC. This gives the protein CAISESVGGQETQYF.

The chain links TRBV20-1 to TRBJ2-4; 8 nucleotides align to TRBD1. The DNA matches TRBJ2-5 better at its end, which makes the J call doubtful. Germline V CDR1 and CDR2: DFQATT, SNEGSKA (reference sequence). The CDR3 covers 15 residues. CDR3 bases: TGCAGTGCTAGAGACGGACAGGGCCACCAAGAGACCCAGTACTTC. Its protein is CSARDGQGHQETQYF.

This clonotype showed up just a few times. The chain links TRBV9 to TRBJ2-7; a weak D match, TRBD1 (5 bases). The germline CDR1 and CDR2 sequences are SGDLS and YYNGEE. The ends were cut back, 0 bases at V and 2 bases at J, with 9 bases in the middle. The CDR3 has 14 amino acids. As DNA, the CDR3 is TGTGCCAGCAGCGTAGGTTCAGGGCCCTACGAGCAGTACTTC. Translating it yields CASSVGSGPYEQYF.

The chain has TRBV3-1 and TRBJ1-4; 7 bases are a match to TRBD1. The CDR3 is 17 residues long. Germline V gene sequence: CDR1 LGHDT, CDR2 YNNKEL (reference sequence). J lost 8 bases, V lost 4 bases, and 16 bases had no gene match. The CDR3 sequence: CASSRRNPGGVGEKLFF. CDR3 in DNA: TGTGCCAGCAGCCGACGCAATCCAGGGGGGGTTGGCGAAAAACTGTTTTTT.

This clonotype was seen a single time. The rearrangement links TRBV30 to TRBJ1-1; weak D call: TRBD1 (6 bases). CDR1 and CDR2 from the germline V gene are GTSNPN and SVGIG (reference sequence). Trimming took 3 bases from V and 1 from J, leaving 12 bases between them. This CDR3 comprises 14 residues. The CDR3 bases are TGTGCCTGGAGGGGGGGGCCGGGGAACACTGAAGCTTTCTTT. Protein: CAWRGGPGNTEAFF.

The chain combines TRBV12-3 or TRBV12-4 with TRBJ2-5; D may be TRBD2 (8 bases). With 7 bases removed from V and 11 bases from J, the gap between germline ends came to 26 bases. The CDR3 consists of 15 residues. CDR3 in amino acids: CASTEGATGGTEQYF. The CDR3 DNA reads TGTGCCAGCACCGAGGGGGCTACGGGAGGGACGGAGCAGTACTTC.

The rearrangement uses TRBV6-5 and TRBJ2-1; 10 bases agree with TRBD2. The J segment lost 7 bases and the V segment lost 5 bases, leaving 11 bases of the junction unmatched. The CDR3 consists of 16 residues. Germline V CDR1 and CDR2: MNHEY, SVGAGI. The CDR3 is CASSTGGAGGWNEQFF. The CDR3 DNA is TGTGCCAGCAGTACGGGGGGAGCGGGAGGGTGGAATGAGCAGTTCTTC.

J is TRBJ2-1 and V is TRBV2; D is unclear. CDR3 length equals 15 residues. Germline CDR1 reads SNHLY; CDR2 reads FYNNEI. Deletions cut 7 bases from V and 0 bases from J, with 13 bases between. In DNA form, the CDR3 reads TGTGCCAGCACCTGGACCCCCCACTCCTACAATGAGCAGTTCTTC. It is translated as CASTWTPHSYNEQFF.

V and J are TRBV20-1 and TRBJ2-7, with D possibly TRBD2 on 5 matching bases. Trimming shortened V by 1 base and J by 0 bases, and 10 bases separated the two germline ends. The CDR3 runs to 14 residues. Germline V gene lookup returns CDR1 DFQATT and CDR2 SNEGSKA (reference sequence). This CDR3 is CSARAERISYEQYF. In DNA, the CDR3 is TGCAGTGCTAGAGCCGAGCGGATCTCCTACGAGCAGTACTTC.

This chain connects TRBV2 to TRBJ1-4; tentative D call: TRBD1 (6 bases). V dropped 8 bases and J dropped 7 bases, with 14 bases sitting between them. The CDR3 extends over 13 amino acids. Germline CDR1 reads SNHLY; CDR2 reads FYNNEI. The CDR3 here is CASRRDKGEKLFF. CDR3 bases: TGTGCCAGCCGCCGGGACAAGGGTGAAAAACTGTTTTTT.

The chain uses TRBV12-3 or TRBV12-4 and TRBJ2-5; D remains unclear. The last part of the DNA fits TRBJ2-7 better; the J call may be wrong. CDR3 size: 13 residues. CDR3 sequence reads: CASSLGTAFEQYF. CDR3 sequence (DNA): TGTGCCAGCAGTTTAGGGACGGCTTTCGAGCAGTACTTC.

The chain is built from TRBV9 and TRBJ1-2; perhaps TRBD1 as D (5 bases). Germline CDR1 SGDLS, CDR2 YYNGEE. V was shortened by 3 bases and J by 1 base, with 16 bases between the two germline ends. The CDR3 contains 16 residues. The CDR3 loop is CASSDPRDGYNYGYTF. The CDR3 DNA reads TGTGCCAGCAGCGACCCCCGGGACGGATATAACTATGGCTACACCTTC.

This chain links TRBV29-1 with TRBJ2-3, with 10 nucleotides matching TRBD2. In germline, CDR1 is SQVTM, CDR2 ANQGSEA. The CDR3 is 18 amino acids. The ends lost 5 bases at V and 2 bases at J; junction bases unmatched: 16. CDR3 coding DNA: TGCAGCGTTTTTTTGGGGGCCGGGCTAGCGGGGGCCACAGATACGCAGTATTTT. Its protein is CSVFLGAGLAGATDTQYF.

The CDR3 region has the DNA TGTGCCAGCAGCTCGCTGGACAACACAGATACGCAGTATTTT. Its translation is CASSSLDNTDTQYF. The V gene is TRBV7-3, the J gene TRBJ2-3, with D possibly matching TRBD1 (5 bases). V gave up 4 bases and J gave up 2 bases, with 10 bases separating them. Looked up from germline, CDR1 is SGHTA and CDR2 is FQGTGA. CDR3 length: 14 amino acids.

The gene calls are TRBV27 and TRBJ2-2; D uncertain. The CDR3 extends over 11 amino acids. V lost 8 bases, J lost 6 bases, and 7 bases lay in between. Looked up from germline, CDR1 is MNHEY and CDR2 is SMNVEV (reference sequence). The DNA of the CDR3 is TGTGCCAGCGCAGGTCCCGGGGAGCTGTTTTTT. Translating it yields CASAGPGELFF.

This clonotype was seen a single time. The chain uses TRBV20-1 and TRBJ2-5; D is possibly TRBD1 or TRBD2 (5 bases each). The DNA end is more similar to TRBJ2-7, so the J call may be wrong. CDR3 length equals 14 residues. CDR1 and CDR2 (germline): DFQATT, SNEGSKA (reference sequence). DNA of the CDR3: TGCAGTGCTAGACCCATCGGGACGGGCTACGAGCAGTACTTC. This translates into CSARPIGTGYEQYF.

This chain joins TRBV10-3 and TRBJ2-7, with D possibly being TRBD1 (5 bases). Trimming stripped 6 bases from V and 1 base from J, with 13 bases between. Germline V gives CDR1 ENHRY, CDR2 SYGVKD. This CDR3 spans 14 amino acids. The CDR3 DNA follows: TGTGCCATCAGGTGGGGCGGAAATTCCTACGAGCAGTACTTC. This sequence encodes CAIRWGGNSYEQYF.

The rearrangement uses TRBV7-2 and TRBJ2-7, with 9 bases that match TRBD1. CDR1 and CDR2 (germline): SGHTA, FQGNSA. Trimming removed 1 base from V and 7 bases from J; junction bases left unmatched: 5. The CDR3 has 14 residues. CDR3 DNA: TGTGCCAGCAGCTTAGAAACAGGGGGCGGTGAGCAGTACTTC. It codes for CASSLETGGGEQYF.

This clonotype was observed a few times. V is TRBV25-1 and J is TRBJ1-2; maybe TRBD1 (5 bases). Germline CDR1 MGHDK, CDR2 SYGVNS. V dropped 1 base and J dropped 4 bases, with 13 bases sitting between them. The CDR3 runs to 15 residues. CDR3 bases: TGTGCCAGCAGTGAATTTGGGGTTGGGGCCTATGGCTACACCTTC. Protein: CASSEFGVGAYGYTF.

The genes are TRBV6-5 and TRBJ2-1; the D gene is possibly TRBD2 (6 bases). CDR1 is MNHEY and CDR2 is SVGAGI in the germline V gene. The CDR3 is made up of 14 amino acids. The ends were cut back, 7 bases at V and 8 bases at J, with 18 bases in the middle. In nucleotides, the CDR3 is TGTGCCAGCACCAAATCCCCGGGACTTCATGAGCAGTTCTTC. This encodes CASTKSPGLHEQFF.

Comments on this clonotype: One end of the junction fails to match germline, which may point to a read error. V gene TRBV7-9 combines with J gene TRBJ2-5, with D maybe TRBD2 (5 bases). Germline V CDR1 and CDR2: SEHNR, FQNEAQ (reference sequence). The CDR3 is 14 residues long. The CDR3 DNA follows: TGTGCCTGCAGCTTAGCGAACTCTCAAGAGACCCAGTACTTC. Amino acids: CACSLANSQETQYF.

V usage is TRBV20-1 and J usage is TRBJ2-7; maybe TRBD1 (6 bases). The CDR3 length is 13 residues. Germline V gene lookup returns CDR1 DFQATT and CDR2 SNEGSKA (reference sequence). V shed 2 bases and J shed 3 bases, with 11 bases lying between them. CDR3 sequence reads: CSARSLQGYEQYF. CDR3 DNA: TGCAGTGCTAGATCCCTACAGGGCTACGAGCAGTACTTC.

V is TRBV7-9 and J is TRBJ2-4; 7 nucleotides line up with TRBD2. The CDR3 is 12 residues long. Per the germline V gene, CDR1 is SEHNR and CDR2 is FQNEAQ (reference sequence). Trimming removed 5 bases from V and 15 bases from J; junction bases left unmatched: 10. CDR3 protein: CASSPPAGDAYF. The CDR3, as DNA: TGTGCCAGCAGCCCCCCGGCGGGAGATGCGTACTTC.

V and J are TRBV28 and TRBJ2-1, with TRBD1 identical over 11 bases. J was trimmed by 8 bases and V by 3 bases; bases with no gene match: 6. Germline lookup yields CDR1 MDHEN and CDR2 SYDVKM. This CDR3 spans 15 amino acids. Here the CDR3 DNA reads TGTGCCAGCAGTTTTCCGGACAGGGGGCGGGATGAGCAGTTCTTC. It encodes CASSFPDRGRDEQFF. The entire variable domain, with the rest obtained from reference TRBV28 and TRBJ2-1, is as follows: DVKVTQSSRYLVKRTGEKVFLECVQDMDHENMFWYRQDPGLGLRLIYFSYDVKMKEKGDIPEGYSVSREKKERFSLILESASTNQTSMYLCASSFPDRGRDEQFFGPGTRLTVL.